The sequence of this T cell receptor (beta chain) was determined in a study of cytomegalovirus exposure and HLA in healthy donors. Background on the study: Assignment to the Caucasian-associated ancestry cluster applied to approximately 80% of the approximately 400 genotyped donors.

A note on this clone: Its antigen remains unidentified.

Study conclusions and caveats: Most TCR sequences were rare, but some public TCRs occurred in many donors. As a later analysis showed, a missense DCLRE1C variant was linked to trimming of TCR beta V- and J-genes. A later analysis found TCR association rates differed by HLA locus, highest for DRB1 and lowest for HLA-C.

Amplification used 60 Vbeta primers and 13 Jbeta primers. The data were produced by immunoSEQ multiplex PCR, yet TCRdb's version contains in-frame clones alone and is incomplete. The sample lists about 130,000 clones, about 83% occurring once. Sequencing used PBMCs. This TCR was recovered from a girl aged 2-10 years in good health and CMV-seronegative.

The CDR3 nucleotides read TGTGCTAGTGGTTTGGTACGGGGACAGGGCCACAATGAGCAGTTCTTC. It specifies CASGLVRGQGHNEQFF. The V gene is TRBV12-5, the J gene TRBJ2-1; 9 nucleotides align to TRBD1. This CDR3 region has 16 residues. V was pared by 0 bases and J by 5 bases, with 5 bases of the junction left unmatched. Germline CDR1 is LGHNT and CDR2 is FRNRAP.